The 27 T cell receptor beta chains below come from one sample, sequenced in a study of early T cells in non-severe SARS-CoV-2 infection. TCRdb re-called the 5' RACE reads through MiXCR, storing one row per CDR3 protein. The sample contains around 30,000 distinct CDR3 sequences, about 5.7% of which appear only once. Sequenced: whole blood. The source of these receptors is an adult who was a healthcare worker with PCR-confirmed SARS-CoV-2 infection or an uninfected control (not recorded which).

A few counts support this clonotype. V is TRBV7-2 and J is TRBJ2-1, with 8 bases identical to TRBD2. The length of the CDR3 is 17 residues. With V trimmed by 3 bases and J by 4 bases, 11 bases remained unmatched. Germline V CDR1 and CDR2: SGHTA, FQGNSA. Here the CDR3 DNA reads TGTGCCAGCAGCTTGTCCCCGGGACTAGGGGGTTACAATGAGCAGTTCTTC. This gives the protein CASSLSPGLGGYNEQFF.

The rearrangement links TRBV4-1 to TRBJ1-1, with 8 positions matching TRBD1. V lost 6 bases, J lost 5 bases, and 5 bases stayed unmatched. Germline loops: CDR1 MGHRA, CDR2 YSYEKL. This CDR3 spans 13 amino acids. The CDR3 DNA sequence: TGCGCCAGCAGACGGACAGGGAGGACTGAAGCTTTCTTT. Its translation is CASRRTGRTEAFF.

The chain recombines TRBV7-6 with TRBJ2-7, with D perhaps being TRBD1 or TRBD2 (5 bases each). This CDR3 is built from 17 residues. Trimming took 0 bases from V and 3 from J, leaving 18 bases between them. CDR1 and CDR2 from the germline V gene are SGHVS and FNYEAQ. The CDR3 nucleotides are TGTGCCAGCAGCTTAGCCCTTCGCCGGGACGGTAACTACGAGCAGTACTTC. This encodes CASSLALRRDGNYEQYF.

Ten or more counts support this clonotype. V usage is TRBV7-3 and J usage is TRBJ2-2; tentatively, D is TRBD1 or TRBD2 (5 bases each). Trimming took 1 base from V and 0 from J, leaving 15 bases between them. Germline assignment: CDR1 SGHTA and CDR2 FQGTGA. The CDR3 spans 18 residues. CDR3: CASSLNFRGSANTGELFF. CDR3 nucleotides: TGTGCCAGCAGCTTAAATTTCCGGGGCTCCGCGAACACCGGGGAGCTGTTTTTT. The entire variable domain, with the rest obtained from reference TRBV7-3 and TRBJ2-2, is as follows: GAGVSQTPSNKVTEKGKYVELRCDPISGHTALYWYRQSLGQGPEFLIYFQGTGAADDSGLPNDRFFAVRPEGSVSTLKIQRTERGDSAVYLCASSLNFRGSANTGELFFGEGSRLTVL.

This clonotype occurred many times. This chain links TRBV24-1 with TRBJ2-6; unclear D gene. This CDR3 is 14 amino acids long. The germline V gene has CDR1 KGHDR and CDR2 SFDVKD. V shed 4 bases and J shed 2 bases, with 5 bases lying between them. The CDR3 protein is CATSDAAGANVLTF. The CDR3 bases are TGTGCCACCAGTGACGCCGCTGGGGCCAACGTCCTGACTTTC.

This clonotype was seen only a few times. This chain uses TRBV3-1 with TRBJ2-1, with 8 bases fitting TRBD2. In germline, CDR1 is LGHDT, CDR2 YNNKEL (reference sequence). Unmatched junction bases numbered 16, after V lost 4 bases and J lost 5 bases. CDR3 length equals 18 residues. This CDR3 reads CASSPPRISGRADNEQFF. Written as DNA, the CDR3 is TGTGCCAGCAGCCCGCCAAGGATCTCCGGGAGGGCGGACAATGAGCAGTTCTTC.

This clonotype turned up a few times. The chain carries TRBV7-2 and TRBJ2-1; 7 bases map to TRBD2. The length of the CDR3 is 13 residues. V dropped 4 bases and J dropped 8; count of bases not matched to a gene: 5. CDR1 is SGHTA and CDR2 is FQGNSA in the germline V gene. The CDR3 region has the DNA TGTGCCAGCAGCTGGGTACGGGAGGATGAGCAGTTCTTC. Its protein product is CASSWVREDEQFF.

This clonotype was observed many times. The chain recombines TRBV6-6 with TRBJ2-1; TRBD1 aligns across 10 bases. V was pared by 5 bases and J by 2 bases, with 3 bases of the junction left unmatched. The V gene's germline CDR1 is MNHNY and CDR2 SVGAGI (reference sequence). There are 15 residues in the CDR3. The CDR3 DNA sequence: TGTGCCAGCAGTAACGGACAGGGGGCCTACAATGAGCAGTTCTTC. Encoded protein: CASSNGQGAYNEQFF.

This clonotype was found many times. The CDR3 protein is CASSGTSGSYEQYF. The CDR3 coding sequence is TGTGCCAGTAGCGGGACTAGCGGGAGTTACGAGCAGTACTTC. The chain employs TRBV19 and TRBJ2-7, with 14 bases that match TRBD2. The CDR3 is made up of 14 amino acids. V lost 6 bases to trimming and J lost 4 bases; unmatched junction nucleotides: 2. Per germline, CDR1 LNHDA and CDR2 SQIVND (reference sequence).

J is TRBJ1-4 and V is TRBV20-1; a weak D match, TRBD1 (5 bases). V was clipped by 5 bases and J by 5 bases, with 9 bases between them. The germline V gene encodes CDR1 DFQATT and CDR2 SNEGSKA (reference sequence). The CDR3 loop spans 12 amino acids. The CDR3 DNA is TGCAGTGCTGGGACTGGAAATGAAAAACTGTTTTTT. It specifies CSAGTGNEKLFF.

This clonotype was seen ten or more times. The chain links TRBV9 to TRBJ2-1; no clear D gene. This CDR3 contains 16 residues. The germline V gene encodes CDR1 SGDLS and CDR2 YYNGEE. V lost 4 bases, J lost 8 bases, and 22 bases lay in between. The CDR3 DNA sequence: TGTGCCAGCAGCCCATTCTTTGGATCAGTGGTCGATGAGCAGTTCTTC. Translation: CASSPFFGSVVDEQFF.

This clonotype was counted at least ten times. The chain combines TRBV7-2 with TRBJ2-7; D not resolved. From germline, CDR1 is SGHTA and CDR2 FQGNSA. The CDR3 extends over 15 amino acids. The V gene lost 1 base and the J gene lost 0 bases, with 10 bases spanning the gap. CDR3 loop: CASSLVDISSYEQYF. The DNA for the CDR3 is TGTGCCAGCAGCTTAGTGGATATTAGCTCCTACGAGCAGTACTTC.

The gene calls are TRBV20-1 and TRBJ1-6; tentative D call: TRBD1 (6 bases). With 2 bases removed from V and 7 bases from J, the gap between germline ends came to 21 bases. The CDR3 has 17 amino acids. Germline-derived CDR1 and CDR2 are DFQATT and SNEGSKA (reference sequence). This chain's CDR3 is CSARIARVQGRNSPLHF. The CDR3 DNA follows: TGCAGTGCTAGAATCGCCCGTGTACAGGGTAGGAATTCACCCCTCCACTTT.

This clonotype was seen a handful of times. The CDR3 region is CASSRDRETQYF. The CDR3 bases are TGTGCCAGCAGCCGGGACAGGGAGACCCAGTACTTC. This rearrangement joins TRBV6-6 to TRBJ2-5; 8 nucleotides agree with TRBD1. J gave up 5 bases and V 6 bases, and 2 bases lay outside the gene matches. From germline, CDR1 is MNHNY and CDR2 SVGAGI (reference sequence). This CDR3 has 12 residues.

In this sample, this clonotype turned up many times. This chain links TRBV20-1 with TRBJ2-1; 10 nucleotides match TRBD1. The germline gives CDR1 DFQATT, CDR2 SNEGSKA (reference sequence). The V segment lost 4 bases and the J segment 4 bases; nucleotides outside the gene matches: 7. CDR3 length equals 15 residues. CDR3 in DNA: TGCAGTGCTATTGGCCGGGACAGGGGATACAATGAGCAGTTCTTC. Protein product: CSAIGRDRGYNEQFF.

This clonotype was found many times. V and J are TRBV19 and TRBJ2-3, with 7 bases matching TRBD2. Germline V gene sequence: CDR1 LNHDA, CDR2 SQIVND (reference sequence). Trimming removed 7 bases from V and 0 bases from J; junction bases left unmatched: 7. The CDR3 extends over 15 amino acids. The CDR3 here is CASMDSGYSTDTQYF. The CDR3, as DNA: TGTGCCAGTATGGATAGCGGGTATAGCACAGATACGCAGTATTTT.

This rearrangement joins TRBV6-2 or TRBV6-3 to TRBJ2-1, with D possibly matching TRBD2 (5 bases). This CDR3 region has 13 residues. Germline V lookup: CDR1 MNHEY, CDR2 SVGEGT. V was clipped by 2 bases and J by 10 bases, with 12 bases between them. This chain's CDR3 is CASSYTRLQEQFF. CDR3 DNA sequence: TGTGCCAGCAGTTACACGAGACTACAGGAGCAGTTCTTC.

This clonotype has at least ten counts. This chain links TRBV5-1 with TRBJ2-7; TRBD1 or TRBD2 may be the D gene (5 bases each). CDR1 SGHRS and CDR2 YFSETQ come from the germline V gene. The CDR3 spans 14 residues. With 6 bases removed from V and 0 bases from J, the gap between germline ends came to 13 bases. The CDR3 DNA reads TGCGCCAGCAACCCCGGGACGGCCTCCTACGAGCAGTACTTC. Its translation: CASNPGTASYEQYF. Complete variable domain (other parts from reference TRBV5-1 and TRBJ2-7): KAGVTQTPRYLIKTRGQQVTLSCSPISGHRSVSWYQQTPGQGLQFLFEYFSETQRNKGNFPGRFSGRQFSNSRSEMNVSTLELGDSALYLCASNPGTASYEQYFGPGTRLTVT.

This clonotype appeared a few times. This chain joins TRBV6-1 and TRBJ2-1; D uncertain. Trimming removed 0 bases at V and 6 bases at J, with 9 bases between. The V gene's germline CDR1 is MNHNS and CDR2 SASEGT. This CDR3 has 14 amino acids. For the CDR3, the DNA is TGTGCCAGCAGTGAAGCGCATACCCGCAATGAGCAGTTCTTC. Translated: CASSEAHTRNEQFF.

This clonotype has at least ten counts. The rearrangement joins TRBV6-6 to TRBJ1-5; D is unresolved. The V gene lost 6 bases and the J gene lost 1 base, with 7 bases spanning the gap. Germline V gives CDR1 MNHNY, CDR2 SVGAGI (reference sequence). This CDR3 spans 13 amino acids. The CDR3 region has the DNA TGTGCCAGCAGAGCTCCGAGCAATCAGCCCCAGCATTTT. Protein sequence: CASRAPSNQPQHF.

The sample holds many counts of this clonotype. J is TRBJ2-1 and V is TRBV30; D gene uncertain. Germline V gene lookup returns CDR1 GTSNPN and CDR2 SVGIG (reference sequence). The CDR3 spans 14 residues. V lost 0 bases and J lost 5, with 11 bases in between. The CDR3 sequence is CAWSVHGRNNEQFF. In DNA form, the CDR3 reads TGTGCCTGGAGTGTACACGGTAGAAACAATGAGCAGTTCTTC. Combining the CDR3 with reference TRBV30 and TRBJ2-1 gives the whole variable domain SQTIHQWPATLVQPVGSPLSLECTVEGTSNPNLYWYRQAAGRGLQLLFYSVGIGQISSEVPQNLSASRPQDRQFILSSKKLLLSDSGFYLCAWSVHGRNNEQFFGPGTRLTVL.

With respect to this clonotype: Given a much more abundant clone one base away, this may be a read error. The chain couples TRBV5-6 to TRBJ1-1; no firm D call. This CDR3 is built from 14 residues. CDR1 is SGHDT and CDR2 is YYEEEE in the germline V gene. The CDR3 spells CAGSLPDMNTEAFF. The CDR3 DNA follows: TGTGCCGGCAGCTTGCCAGATATGAACACTGAAGCTTTCTTT. The complete variable domain, with remaining parts taken from reference TRBV5-6 and TRBJ1-1, reads DAGVTQSPTHLIKTRGQQVTLRCSPKSGHDTVSWYQQALGQGPQFIFQYYEEEERQRGNFPDRFSGHQFPNYSSELNVNALLLGDSALYLCAGSLPDMNTEAFFGQGTRLTVV.

The chain links TRBV9 to TRBJ2-3; D is ambiguous. Trimming took off 2 bases at V and 5 bases at J, with 9 bases between the two ends. From germline, CDR1 is SGDLS and CDR2 YYNGEE. This CDR3 has 13 residues. CDR3 sequence: CASSVVPLDTQYF. The CDR3 coding sequence is TGTGCCAGCAGCGTGGTCCCTCTAGATACGCAGTATTTT.

This clonotype was seen a handful of times. The genes are TRBV9 and TRBJ2-7; 7 bases line up with TRBD2. The trim removed 3 bases at V and 0 bases at J, leaving 9 bases unmatched. CDR1 and CDR2 from the germline V gene are SGDLS and YYNGEE. CDR3 length equals 16 residues. CDR3 loop: CASSADGLEGSYEQYF. The CDR3 DNA is TGTGCCAGCAGCGCAGACGGACTAGAAGGCTCCTACGAGCAGTACTTC.

This clonotype was detected ten times or more. This chain joins TRBV20-1 and TRBJ1-1, with a weak D call TRBD1 (5 bases). CDR3 length: 13 residues. Deletions cut 6 bases from V and 3 bases from J, with 14 bases between. Germline V gene sequence: CDR1 DFQATT, CDR2 SNEGSKA (reference sequence). The CDR3 spells CSALRGGDTEAFF. For the CDR3, the DNA is TGCAGTGCGCTGAGGGGAGGGGACACTGAAGCTTTCTTT.

This clonotype was counted ten times or more. The chain links TRBV12-3 or TRBV12-4 to TRBJ1-3; D not certain. The CDR3 sequence is 15 residues long. Trimming cost V 0 bases and J 4 bases, with 10 bases left between them. Here the CDR3 DNA reads TGTGCCAGCAGTTTAGCTCACGTCCAAGGAAACACCATATATTTT. Residues: CASSLAHVQGNTIYF.

In this sample, this clonotype turned up many times. The V gene is TRBV5-4, the J gene TRBJ2-3; 8 positions agree with TRBD1. Germline trimming cut 7 bases from V and 1 base from J; bases unmatched to any gene: 11. This CDR3 has 16 amino acids. Germline CDR1 and CDR2: SGHNT and YYREEE (reference sequence). DNA for the CDR3: TGTGCCAGCCACCCGAAGGACAGGGAAGGCACAGATACGCAGTATTTT. Amino acid sequence: CASHPKDREGTDTQYF.